This entry lists 10 T cell receptor beta chains sequenced from one sample in a study of blood T cell repertoires in COVID-19. Sequencing used immunoSEQ multiplex PCR; TCRdb keeps in-frame clones, though not all of them. Of roughly 200,000 clones in the sample, roughly 80% were seen once. The specimen was peripheral blood. Every receptor here comes from a woman in her 70s with acute or convalescent COVID-19.

This chain connects TRBV27 to TRBJ1-4; no definite D call. Germline V gene sequence: CDR1 MNHEY, CDR2 SMNVEV (reference sequence). The V gene lost 3 bases and the J gene lost 5 bases, with 10 bases spanning the gap. This CDR3 is built from 14 residues. The CDR3 loop is CASSLAFRNEKLFF. The CDR3 nucleotides read TGTGCCAGCAGTTTGGCATTCAGGAATGAAAAACTGTTTTTT.

J is TRBJ2-7 and V is TRBV27, with 8 bases aligning to TRBD2. There are 14 residues in the CDR3. Germline CDR1 is MNHEY and CDR2 is SMNVEV (reference sequence). Trimming cost V 4 bases and J 4 bases; bases outside gene matches: 6. The CDR3 nucleotides read TGTGCCAGCAGTTGGGAGCGGGAGTATTACGAGCAGTACTTC. Its protein is CASSWEREYYEQYF.

V and J are TRBV4-1 and TRBJ2-7; weak D call: TRBD2 (6 bases). V dropped 2 bases and J dropped 3 bases, with 8 bases sitting between them. Germline assignment: CDR1 MGHRA and CDR2 YSYEKL. This CDR3 is 13 amino acids long. The DNA for the CDR3 is TGCGCCAGCAGCCAAAGGGGAGGCTACGAGCAGTACTTC. It translates to CASSQRGGYEQYF.

V usage is TRBV5-4 and J usage is TRBJ2-3, with unresolved D. V was clipped by 0 bases and J by 0 bases, with 11 bases between them. Germline V gives CDR1 SGHNT, CDR2 YYREEE (reference sequence). The CDR3 is 16 amino acids. CDR3 protein: CASSLGGDGSTDTQYF. CDR3 bases: TGTGCCAGCAGCTTGGGAGGCGATGGGAGCACAGATACGCAGTATTTT.

The V and J genes are TRBV3-1 (or the pseudogene TRBV3-2) and TRBJ2-5; tentative D call: TRBD2 (6 bases). Per germline, CDR1 LGHDT and CDR2 YNNKEL (reference sequence). The V end lost 0 bases, the J end lost 5 bases, and 13 bases lay between the germline ends. The CDR3 spans 15 residues. CDR3 DNA sequence: TGTGCCAGCAGCCAAGACTGGGGGACTCGGGAGACCCAGTACTTC. Its protein product is CASSQDWGTRETQYF.

The V and J genes are TRBV24-1 and TRBJ2-3, with D tentatively TRBD1 (6 bases). This CDR3 has 17 amino acids. The germline CDR1 and CDR2 sequences are KGHDR and SFDVKD. The germline V and J ends were trimmed by 0 bases and 1 base, with 13 bases remaining between them. The chain's CDR3 is CATSDLGDKGGTDTQYF. Here the CDR3 DNA reads TGTGCCACCAGTGATTTGGGGGACAAGGGGGGCACAGATACGCAGTATTTT.

J is TRBJ1-6 and V is TRBV7-2, with D possibly TRBD1 on 5 matching bases. Germline CDR1 and CDR2: SGHTA and FQGNSA. V was pared by 0 bases and J by 8 bases, with 8 bases between. The CDR3 length is 14 residues. CDR3 sequence reads: CASSLAGGDSPLHF. In DNA form, the CDR3 reads TGTGCCAGCAGCTTAGCTGGGGGGGATTCACCCCTCCACTTT.

This chain connects TRBV20-1 to TRBJ1-1; D unresolved. V was shortened by 8 bases and J by 1 base, with 8 bases between the two germline ends. Germline V gene sequence: CDR1 DFQATT, CDR2 SNEGSKA (reference sequence). The length of the CDR3 is 11 residues. The CDR3 sequence: CSLLRNTEAFF. The CDR3 DNA follows: TGCAGTCTACTTAGGAACACTGAAGCTTTCTTT.

V and J are TRBV2 and TRBJ2-1, with a possible D match to TRBD1 (5 bases). Between the trimmed V and J ends, which lost 3 bases and 10 bases, there was a span of 16 bases. CDR3 length: 14 residues. Germline values: CDR1 SNHLY, CDR2 FYNNEI. The CDR3 nucleotides read TGTGCCAGCAGTGACCGGACAACCGTTGGGGAGCAGTTCTTC. This codes for CASSDRTTVGEQFF.

The CDR3 spells CASSYSDKGDQPQHF. CDR3 DNA: TGTGCCAGCAGTTACAGCGATAAAGGCGATCAGCCCCAGCATTTT. The chain uses TRBV6-6 and TRBJ1-5; D is unclear. The CDR3 has 15 residues. Germline V gene lookup returns CDR1 MNHNY and CDR2 SVGAGI (reference sequence). V was trimmed by 2 bases and J by 5 bases, leaving 13 bases between them.